The present T cell receptor beta chain was sequenced within a study of spatial heterogeneity in lung cancer. This clonotype was seen at least ten times. Its specificity is unknown. Time point here: sample taken at primary tumor resection. No cell sorting; template was whole RNA from tumor, lung tissue or PBMC. TCRdb re-analysed the 5' RACE reads in MiXCR, keeping a single row per CDR3 protein. The sample includes about 27,000 distinct CDR3 sequences, approximately 6.9% of them seen just once. Study results and caveats: Tumor mutation counts were tracked by expanded intratumoral alpha and beta TCR counts.

V shed 2 bases and J shed 5 bases, with 13 bases lying between them. The CDR3 runs to 15 residues. CDR1 SGHDT and CDR2 YYEEEE come from the germline V gene. The sample was lung tumor tissue, taken at surgery. This TCR was sampled from a male donor with early-stage non-small cell lung cancer. The V gene is TRBV5-6, the J gene TRBJ1-4; no reliable D call. In DNA, the CDR3 is TGTGCCAGCAGCTTATGGTCGGGCGTAAATGAAAAACTGTTTTTT. Its translation: CASSLWSGVNEKLFF. The full variable domain, in which reference TRBV5-6 and TRBJ1-4 provide the parts outside the CDR3, is DAGVTQSPTHLIKTRGQQVTLRCSPKSGHDTVSWYQQALGQGPQFIFQYYEEEERQRGNFPDRFSGHQFPNYSSELNVNALLLGDSALYLCASSLWSGVNEKLFFGSGTQLSVL.